Following are 32 T cell receptor beta chains from one sample sequenced in a study of T cell responses to AZD1222 COVID-19 vaccine. Sequenced by immunoSEQ multiplex PCR; TCRdb stores in-frame clones only, minus some. The sample shows some 92,000 clones, around 93% of them seen only once. Material: peripheral blood, obtained on day 0 of AZD1222 vaccination. These receptors were obtained from an adult in good health.

Worth noting for this clone: The junction shows a germline mismatch at one end, possibly a read error. V is TRBV3-1 (or the pseudogene TRBV3-2) and J is TRBJ1-5, with a tentative D call TRBD1 (5 bases). The length of the CDR3 is 14 residues. CDR1 is LGHDT, CDR2 YNNKEL, per germline (reference sequence). This CDR3 reads CASSQGGRNQAQHF. The CDR3, as DNA: TGTGCCAGCAGCCAAGGGGGCCGCAATCAGGCCCAGCATTTT.

The table lists this clone with a count of one. This sequence joins TRBV4-3 and TRBJ2-7; no clear D. V dropped 0 bases and J dropped 2 bases, with 23 bases sitting between them. Germline V gene data show CDR1 as LGHNA and CDR2 as YSLEER. The CDR3 totals 19 residues. CDR3 nucleotides: TGCGCCAGCAGCCAAGAGGGGAATCGAGGACGCTCCGTCCCCTACGAGCAGTACTTC. Translation: CASSQEGNRGRSVPYEQYF.

This clone was recorded only once. The chain is built from TRBV13 and TRBJ2-5, with TRBD1 identical over 8 bases. J lost 4 bases, V lost 5 bases, and 3 bases had no gene match. The CDR3 consists of 13 residues. Germline V gives CDR1 PRHDT, CDR2 FYEKMQ (reference sequence). The DNA for the CDR3 is TGTGCCAGCAGCGGGGACAGGCGAGAGACCCAGTACTTC. It translates to CASSGDRRETQYF. Supplemented by reference TRBV13 and TRBJ2-5, the full variable domain reads AAGVIQSPRHLIKEKRETATLKCYPIPRHDTVYWYQQGPGQDPQFLISFYEKMQSDKGSIPDRFSAQQFSDYHSELNMSSLELGDSALYFCASSGDRRETQYFGPGTRLLVL.

The chain uses TRBV7-2 and TRBJ1-1, with 9 bases that match TRBD1. The length of the CDR3 is 15 residues. V trimming: 5 bases; J trimming: 3 bases; junction bases outside the gene matches: 7. Germline V CDR1 and CDR2: SGHTA, FQGNSA. CDR3 sequence: CASSPTGGAHTEAFF. The CDR3 nucleotides read TGTGCCAGCAGCCCTACAGGGGGCGCACACACTGAAGCTTTCTTT.

This clone was seen only a few times. This rearrangement joins TRBV5-6 to TRBJ1-5; TRBD1 matches at 9 bases. The CDR3 is made up of 14 amino acids. In germline, CDR1 is SGHDT, CDR2 YYEEEE. V shed 0 bases and J 9 bases; nucleotides not matched to a gene: 4. The CDR3 DNA follows: TGTGCCAGCAGCTTGGGGACAGGGGCCGGGCCCCAGCATTTT. Translated, it gives CASSLGTGAGPQHF.

The chain recombines TRBV7-9 with TRBJ1-5, with a possible D match to TRBD1 (6 bases). From germline, CDR1 is SEHNR and CDR2 FQNEAQ (reference sequence). Trimming removed 1 base from V and 7 bases from J, with 11 bases in between. The CDR3 contains 14 residues. CDR3 amino acids: CASSLGGGGQPQHF. The CDR3 nucleotides read TGTGCCAGCAGCTTAGGGGGCGGGGGCCAGCCCCAGCATTTT.

V usage is TRBV6-5 and J usage is TRBJ2-2; unclear D gene. Germline assignment: CDR1 MNHEY and CDR2 SVGAGI. With 8 bases removed from V and 1 base from J, the gap between germline ends came to 11 bases. CDR3 length: 14 residues. CDR3 nucleotide sequence: TGTGCCAGCGTCTCAGGAAGGAACACCGGGGAGCTGTTTTTT. This gives the protein CASVSGRNTGELFF.

This chain links TRBV7-3 with TRBJ2-6; D not certain. The V end was cut by 1 base, the J end by 1 base, with 5 bases between. The CDR3 totals 15 residues. CDR1 is SGHTA and CDR2 is FQGTGA in the germline V gene. The CDR3 protein is CASSLIGSGANVLTF. Here the CDR3 DNA reads TGTGCCAGCAGCTTAATCGGGTCTGGGGCCAACGTCCTGACTTTC.

V and J are TRBV2 and TRBJ1-5; D call uncertain. CDR1 SNHLY and CDR2 FYNNEI come from the germline V gene. CDR3 length: 15 amino acids. Trimming stripped 2 bases from V and 5 bases from J, with 13 bases between. This CDR3 reads CASSERVGGHQPQHF. Here the CDR3 DNA reads TGTGCCAGCAGTGAAAGAGTTGGAGGGCATCAGCCCCAGCATTTT.

The table lists this clone with a few counts. Other DNA sequences of this sample code for an identical CDR3. Here the CDR3 DNA reads TGTGCCAGCAGTTTAATTGGTCGGGGGTTGACTGAAGCTTTCTTT. Protein: CASSLIGRGLTEAFF. The rearrangement uses TRBV28 and TRBJ1-1, with D possibly TRBD1 on 5 matching bases. Trimming cost V 2 bases and J 5 bases, with 15 bases left between them. Per germline, CDR1 MDHEN and CDR2 SYDVKM. The CDR3 spans 15 residues.

This clone was seen just once. The chain uses TRBV5-1 and TRBJ2-5; possible D gene TRBD2, 5 bases. Germline assignment: CDR1 SGHRS and CDR2 YFSETQ. Trimming left V 3 bases short and J 5 bases short, with 11 bases between. CDR3 length: 13 residues. Here the CDR3 DNA reads TGCGCCAGCAGCTCCCGAGGGAGTGAGACCCAGTACTTC. It codes for CASSSRGSETQYF. Based on the CDR3 plus reference TRBV5-1 and TRBJ2-5, the full variable domain is KAGVTQTPRYLIKTRGQQVTLSCSPISGHRSVSWYQQTPGQGLQFLFEYFSETQRNKGNFPGRFSGRQFSNSRSEMNVSTLELGDSALYLCASSSRGSETQYFGPGTRLLVL.

The chain employs TRBV18 and TRBJ2-7, with 10 positions matching TRBD2. Germline lookup yields CDR1 KGHSH and CDR2 LQKENI. The CDR3 is 15 amino acids. J lost 1 base, V lost 6 bases, and 6 bases had no gene match. Here the CDR3 DNA reads TGTGCCAGCTCTGGAGGACTAGCGGATTCCTACGAGCAGTACTTC. Translated, it gives CASSGGLADSYEQYF.

This chain links TRBV7-2 with TRBJ2-7; 7 nucleotides line up with TRBD2. The CDR3 spans 17 residues. The germline gives CDR1 SGHTA, CDR2 FQGNSA. Trimming cost V 3 bases and J 2 bases; bases outside gene matches: 13. Written as DNA, the CDR3 is TGTGCCAGCAGCTTCGCCTTCTCAGGTCGGGGGGCCTACGAGCAGTACTTC. Translating gives CASSFAFSGRGAYEQYF.

J is TRBJ2-2 and V is TRBV3-1 (or the pseudogene TRBV3-2); D is undetermined. Between the trimmed V and J ends, which lost 1 base and 1 base, there was a span of 4 bases. This CDR3 is 14 amino acids long. Germline CDR1 and CDR2: LGHDT and YNNKEL (reference sequence). The CDR3 sequence is CASSQVGNTGELFF. CDR3 nucleotide sequence: TGTGCCAGCAGCCAAGTGGGGAACACCGGGGAGCTGTTTTTT.

J is TRBJ1-5 and V is TRBV19, with D unclear. The CDR3 loop spans 15 amino acids. The V gene's germline CDR1 is LNHDA and CDR2 SQIVND (reference sequence). Deletions cut 0 bases from V and 6 bases from J, with 12 bases between. Written as DNA, the CDR3 is TGTGCCAGTAGTATAGAGGGGATTGGTAGTCAGCCCCAGCATTTT. This sequence encodes CASSIEGIGSQPQHF.

The chain is built from TRBV12-5 and TRBJ1-1; a weak D match, TRBD1 (5 bases). Trimming left V 6 bases short and J 4 bases short, with 18 bases between. This CDR3 contains 15 residues. Looked up from germline, CDR1 is LGHNT and CDR2 is FRNRAP. The CDR3: CASGPTSGGPTEAFF. In nucleotides, the CDR3 is TGTGCTAGTGGCCCCACCTCCGGGGGACCCACTGAAGCTTTCTTT.

This clone was seen only once. The V call is TRBV24-1, the J call TRBJ1-1; 7 bases align to TRBD1. Per the germline V gene, CDR1 is KGHDR and CDR2 is SFDVKD. The CDR3 is made up of 16 amino acids. V was pared by 3 bases and J by 0 bases, with 6 bases of the junction left unmatched. The CDR3 region is CATSDPCTGVNTEAFF. For the CDR3, the DNA is TGTGCCACCAGTGATCCGTGTACAGGGGTGAACACTGAAGCTTTCTTT.

V gene TRBV7-2 combines with J gene TRBJ2-7; the match to TRBD2 covers 10 bases. V lost 5 bases, J lost 5 bases, and 12 bases stayed unmatched. The CDR3 is 16 residues long. Germline V gene data show CDR1 as SGHTA and CDR2 as FQGNSA. In DNA form, the CDR3 reads TGTGCCAGCAGCCCACAGCTAGCGGGGGTGGGGAACGAGCAGTACTTC. Translating gives CASSPQLAGVGNEQYF.

The rearrangement links TRBV6-5 to TRBJ1-2; D uncertain. In germline, CDR1 is MNHEY, CDR2 SVGAGI. There are 13 residues in the CDR3. Between the trimmed V and J ends, which lost 11 bases and 0 bases, there was a span of 13 bases. DNA of the CDR3: TGTGCCGGCCGGTATGATTCTAACTATGGCTACACCTTC. Translation gives CAGRYDSNYGYTF.

The chain links TRBV9 to TRBJ1-5; 7 bases line up with TRBD1. The V and J ends lost 4 bases and 7 bases, in that order; junction bases with no gene match: 11. CDR3 length: 15 amino acids. Germline CDR1 and CDR2: SGDLS and YYNGEE. DNA for the CDR3: TGTGCCAGCAGCCGAACAGGGGCACCCGCACAGCCCCAGCATTTT. Translation gives CASSRTGAPAQPQHF. Variable domain in full (rest from reference TRBV9 and TRBJ1-5): DSGVTQTPKHLITATGQRVTLRCSPRSGDLSVYWYQQSLDQGLQFLIQYYNGEERAKGNILERFSAQQFPDLHSELNLSSLELGDSALYFCASSRTGAPAQPQHFGDGTRLSIL.

The chain joins TRBV4-1 to TRBJ2-7, with 10 positions matching TRBD2. The germline CDR1 and CDR2 sequences are MGHRA and YSYEKL. CDR3 size: 15 residues. V gave up 2 bases and J gave up 2 bases; unmatched junction bases: 3. The CDR3 bases are TGCGCCAGCAGCCAATCTAGCGGGAGCACCTACGAGCAGTACTTC. This gives the protein CASSQSSGSTYEQYF.

This chain joins TRBV6-5 and TRBJ1-4, with TRBD1 matching over 9 bases. CDR1 is MNHEY and CDR2 is SVGAGI in the germline V gene. The length of the CDR3 is 15 residues. V was clipped by 5 bases and J by 5 bases; unmatched bases: 6. CDR3 residues: CASSITQGANEKLFF. The CDR3, as DNA: TGTGCCAGCAGTATCACACAGGGGGCGAATGAAAAACTGTTTTTT.

The chain employs TRBV7-2 and TRBJ2-5; possible D gene TRBD1, 6 bases. The CDR3 is made up of 15 amino acids. Trimming cost V 3 bases and J 4 bases, with 15 bases left between them. Germline loops: CDR1 SGHTA, CDR2 FQGNSA. The DNA of the CDR3 is TGTGCCAGCAGCTTTCAGCAGGGGTCTGGAGAGACCCAGTACTTC. It specifies CASSFQQGSGETQYF.

J is TRBJ1-1 and V is TRBV4-1; 8 bases line up with TRBD1. CDR1 and CDR2 (germline): MGHRA, YSYEKL. The CDR3 length is 16 residues. The J segment lost 0 bases and the V segment lost 1 base, leaving 4 bases of the junction unmatched. CDR3 nucleotides: TGCGCCAGCAGCCAAGTCCAGGGGGCGCTGAACACTGAAGCTTTCTTT. Translation gives CASSQVQGALNTEAFF.

V usage is TRBV9 and J usage is TRBJ2-1; tentative D call: TRBD2 (6 bases). Germline lookup yields CDR1 SGDLS and CDR2 YYNGEE. The CDR3 is 15 amino acids. V was cut by 4 bases and J by 6 bases, with 17 bases left in between. CDR3 bases: TGTGCCAGCAGCACCGGCCCGGGGGTGGGCAATGAGCAGTTCTTC. It is translated as CASSTGPGVGNEQFF. The complete variable domain, with remaining parts taken from reference TRBV9 and TRBJ2-1, reads DSGVTQTPKHLITATGQRVTLRCSPRSGDLSVYWYQQSLDQGLQFLIQYYNGEERAKGNILERFSAQQFPDLHSELNLSSLELGDSALYFCASSTGPGVGNEQFFGPGTRLTVL.

The V gene is TRBV6-6, the J gene TRBJ1-1, with D possibly TRBD1 on 5 matching bases. The CDR3 has 14 residues. Looked up from germline, CDR1 is MNHNY and CDR2 is SVGAGI (reference sequence). Deletions cut 4 bases from V and 1 base from J, with 10 bases between. The CDR3 sequence: CASSSQDGNTEAFF. In nucleotides, the CDR3 is TGTGCCAGCAGTTCACAGGACGGGAACACTGAAGCTTTCTTT.

This clone has just one count. J is TRBJ2-1 and V is TRBV18, with 8 positions matching TRBD1. Germline CDR1 KGHSH, CDR2 LQKENI. The CDR3 has 16 amino acids. V shed 1 base, J shed 0 bases, and the junction held 2 bases outside the gene matches. CDR3 coding DNA: TGTGCCAGCTCACCACAAACAGGGGGCTCCTACAATGAGCAGTTCTTC. It encodes CASSPQTGGSYNEQFF. Based on the CDR3 plus reference TRBV18 and TRBJ2-1, the full variable domain is NAGVMQNPRHLVRRRGQEARLRCSPMKGHSHVYWYRQLPEEGLKFMVYLQKENIIDESGMPKERFSAEFPKEGPSILRIQQVVRGDSAAYFCASSPQTGGSYNEQFFGPGTRLTVL.

The rearrangement links TRBV2 to TRBJ2-7; D is unresolved. In germline, CDR1 is SNHLY, CDR2 FYNNEI. CDR3 length equals 13 residues. V gave up 7 bases and J gave up 4 bases, with 14 bases separating them. CDR3 nucleotides: TGTGCCAGCACAAGCACAGCCAGTTACGAGCAGTACTTC. Translated: CASTSTASYEQYF. Combining the CDR3 with reference TRBV2 and TRBJ2-7 gives the whole variable domain EPEVTQTPSHQVTQMGQEVILRCVPISNHLYFYWYRQILGQKVEFLVSFYNNEISEKSEIFDDQFSVERPDGSNFTLKIRSTKLEDSAMYFCASTSTASYEQYFGPGTRLTVT.

V and J are TRBV30 and TRBJ2-1; D might be TRBD1 (6 bases). This CDR3 has 14 residues. Trimming removed 5 bases at V and 2 bases at J, with 13 bases between. The germline gives CDR1 GTSNPN, CDR2 SVGIG (reference sequence). The CDR3 nucleotides are TGTGCCTGGGCCCCCAGGGGCCCCTACAATGAGCAGTTCTTC. Translating gives CAWAPRGPYNEQFF.

V gene TRBV9 combines with J gene TRBJ1-5, with 9 positions matching TRBD1. Germline V gene sequence: CDR1 SGDLS, CDR2 YYNGEE. J lost 4 bases, V lost 4 bases, and 3 bases had no gene match. This CDR3 comprises 14 residues. CDR3 bases: TGTGCCAGCAGCCCACAGGGGGCGAATCAGCCCCAGCATTTT. Its protein is CASSPQGANQPQHF.

V is TRBV30 and J is TRBJ1-6, with 8 bases identical to TRBD1. V dropped 2 bases and J dropped 10; count of bases not matched to a gene: 10. Germline CDR1 is GTSNPN and CDR2 is SVGIG (reference sequence). The CDR3 extends over 15 amino acids. Here the CDR3 reads CAWSPLGQGRSPLHF. The CDR3 DNA reads as TGTGCCTGGAGTCCCCTAGGACAGGGCAGGTCACCCCTCCACTTT.

V and J are TRBV6-5 and TRBJ1-6; D unresolved. This CDR3 comprises 16 residues. V dropped 3 bases and J dropped 7 bases, with 16 bases sitting between them. Germline loops: CDR1 MNHEY, CDR2 SVGAGI. This CDR3 reads CASSYNVQRRNSPLHF. The CDR3 DNA reads as TGTGCCAGCAGTTATAACGTACAACGGCGGAATTCACCCCTCCACTTT.